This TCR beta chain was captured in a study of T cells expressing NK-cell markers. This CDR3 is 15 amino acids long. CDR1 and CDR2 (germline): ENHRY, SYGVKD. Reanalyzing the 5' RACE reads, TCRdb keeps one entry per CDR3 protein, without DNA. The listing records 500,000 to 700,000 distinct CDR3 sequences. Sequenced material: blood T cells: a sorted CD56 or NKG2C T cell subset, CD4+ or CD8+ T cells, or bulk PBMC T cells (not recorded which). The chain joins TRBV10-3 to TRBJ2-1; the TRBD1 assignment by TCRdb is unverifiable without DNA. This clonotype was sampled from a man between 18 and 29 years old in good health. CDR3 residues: CAISGGDRGYNEQFF.